This T cell receptor beta chain was captured in a study of OX40 agonist ivuxolimab in advanced cancers. For the study at large: Ivuxolimab, which patients received intravenously every 2 weeks, was dosed at 0.01 to 10 mg/kg.

Clones were read by immunoSEQ multiplex PCR, and TCRdb kept only the in-frame ones, dropping some. The sample has about 83,000 clones; 92% are singletons. Autoimmune disease history or systemic immunosuppression meant exclusion. Blood samples were obtained at baseline, cycle 4 day 1, and cycle 7 day 1. The V end was cut by 7 bases, the J end by 5 bases, with 8 bases between. The CDR3 has 11 residues. Germline V lookup: CDR1 PRHDT, CDR2 FYEKMQ (reference sequence). The source is an adult with an advanced solid tumor such as melanoma, head and neck, liver or kidney cancer. Sequenced here: CD4+ or CD8+ T cells sorted from blood, sampled in a trial of the OX40 agonist ivuxolimab. This chain joins TRBV13 and TRBJ2-5, with D maybe TRBD2 (5 bases). In nucleotides, the CDR3 is TGTGCCAGCAAAAAGCGGGAGACCCAGTACTTC. Protein product: CASKKRETQYF.